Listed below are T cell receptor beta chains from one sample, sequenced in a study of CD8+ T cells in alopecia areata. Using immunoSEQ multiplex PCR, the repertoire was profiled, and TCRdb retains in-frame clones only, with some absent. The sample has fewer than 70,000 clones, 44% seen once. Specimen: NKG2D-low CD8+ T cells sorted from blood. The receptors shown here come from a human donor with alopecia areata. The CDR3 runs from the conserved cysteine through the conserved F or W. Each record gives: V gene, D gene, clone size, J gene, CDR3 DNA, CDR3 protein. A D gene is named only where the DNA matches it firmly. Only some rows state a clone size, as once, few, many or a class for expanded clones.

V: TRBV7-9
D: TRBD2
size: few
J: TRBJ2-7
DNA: TGTGCCAGCAGCTCCGGACTAGCGGGAGAGGAGCAGTACTTC
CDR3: CASSSGLAGEEQYF

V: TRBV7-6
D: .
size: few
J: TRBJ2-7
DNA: TGTGCCAGCAGCCCAGCAGGGGTCGAGCAGTACTTC
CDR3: CASSPAGVEQYF

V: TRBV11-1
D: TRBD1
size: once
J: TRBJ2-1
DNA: TGTGCCAGCAGCCCACAGGGGGATAATGAGCAGTTCTTC
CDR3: CASSPQGDNEQFF

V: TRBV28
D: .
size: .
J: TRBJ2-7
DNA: TGTGCCAGCAGTTTGGAAGCAGGAGCCTACGAGCAGTACTTC
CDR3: CASSLEAGAYEQYF

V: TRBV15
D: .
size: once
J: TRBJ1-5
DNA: TGTGCCACCAGCAAACGACGGGCGGGCCAGCCCCAGCATTTT
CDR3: CATSKRRAGQPQHF

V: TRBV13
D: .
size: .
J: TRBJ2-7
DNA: TGTGCCAGCAGCGGAGGCGTGCAGCGCTCCTACGAGCAGTACTTC
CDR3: CASSGGVQRSYEQYF

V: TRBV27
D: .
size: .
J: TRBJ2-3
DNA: TGTGCCAGCAGTACCCAGAAACCAGATACGCAGTATTTT
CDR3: CASSTQKPDTQYF

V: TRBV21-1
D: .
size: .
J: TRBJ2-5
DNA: TGTGCCAGCAGCAAATTAGCGGGAGAGGGAGAGACCCAGTACTTC
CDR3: CASSKLAGEGETQYF

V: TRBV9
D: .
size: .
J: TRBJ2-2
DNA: TGTGCCAGCAGCGTAGCATCGGGGCCAAACACCGGGGAGCTGTTTTTT
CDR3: CASSVASGPNTGELFF

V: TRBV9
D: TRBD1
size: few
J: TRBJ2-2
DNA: TGTGCCAGCAGCGGTACCGACAGGGCGTACACCGGGGAGCTGTTTTTT
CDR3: CASSGTDRAYTGELFF

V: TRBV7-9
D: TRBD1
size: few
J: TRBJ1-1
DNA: TGTGCCAGCAGCTTGGAGGACAGGGGGAACACTGAAGCTTTCTTT
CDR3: CASSLEDRGNTEAFF

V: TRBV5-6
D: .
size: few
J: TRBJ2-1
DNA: TGTGCCAGCAAGCTTCGGGGACACCCCTACAATGAGCAGTTCTTC
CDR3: CASKLRGHPYNEQFF

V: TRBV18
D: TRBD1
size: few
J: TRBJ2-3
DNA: TGTGCCAGCTCACGACCGGGACAGGGGACAGATACGCAGTATTTT
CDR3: CASSRPGQGTDTQYF

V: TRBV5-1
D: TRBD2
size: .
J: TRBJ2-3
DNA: TGCGCCAGCAGCGTGGAACTAGCGGGAGGGTCGAGCACAGATACGCAGTATTTT
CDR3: CASSVELAGGSSTDTQYF

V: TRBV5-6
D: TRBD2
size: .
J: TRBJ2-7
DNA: TGTGCCAGCAGCTTGGGTGGGACTAGCGGCTACGAGCAGTACTTC
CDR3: CASSLGGTSGYEQYF

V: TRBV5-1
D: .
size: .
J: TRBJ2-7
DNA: TGCGCCAGCAGACGCGGGGGAGGGGGCGACGAGCAGTACTTC
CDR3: CASRRGGGGDEQYF

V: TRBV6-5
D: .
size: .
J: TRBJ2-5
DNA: TGTGCCAGCAGTCCAGGGCAAGAGACCCAGTACTTC
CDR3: CASSPGQETQYF

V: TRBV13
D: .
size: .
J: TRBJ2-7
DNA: TGTGCCAGCAGCCTTGCCTCCTACGAGCAGTACTTC
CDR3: CASSLASYEQYF

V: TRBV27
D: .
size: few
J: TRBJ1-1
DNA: TGTGCCAGCAGTTCCCTCTTCCCCACTGAAGCTTTCTTT
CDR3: CASSSLFPTEAFF

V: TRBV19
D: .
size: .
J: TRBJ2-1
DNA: TGTGCCAGTAGCTGGTCTACTGAGCAGTTCTTC
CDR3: CASSWSTEQFF

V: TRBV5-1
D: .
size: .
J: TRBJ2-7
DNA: TGCGCCAGCAGCTTGGTTCCAGCGGGGACAAGCTCCTACGAGCAGTACTTC
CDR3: CASSLVPAGTSSYEQYF

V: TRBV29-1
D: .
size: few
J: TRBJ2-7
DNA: TGCAGCGTTGAAGATGATAAGGGGGTCTCCTACGAGCAGTACTTC
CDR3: CSVEDDKGVSYEQYF

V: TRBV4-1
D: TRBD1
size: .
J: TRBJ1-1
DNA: TGCGCCAGCAGCCTGACCGGGACAGGGAACACTGAAGCTTTCTTT
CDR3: CASSLTGTGNTEAFF

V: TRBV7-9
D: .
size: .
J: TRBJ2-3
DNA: TGTGCCAGCGGGGATGGAGCGGATACGCAGTATTTT
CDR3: CASGDGADTQYF

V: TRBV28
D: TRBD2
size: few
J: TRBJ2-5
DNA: TGTGCCAGCAGTTTCTGGCGGGAGGGCCAAGAGACCCAGTACTTC
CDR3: CASSFWREGQETQYF

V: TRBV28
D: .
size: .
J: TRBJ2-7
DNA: TGTGCCAGCAGTCTAAAACCGGGGCTAGCGTACGAGCAGTACTTC
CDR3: CASSLKPGLAYEQYF